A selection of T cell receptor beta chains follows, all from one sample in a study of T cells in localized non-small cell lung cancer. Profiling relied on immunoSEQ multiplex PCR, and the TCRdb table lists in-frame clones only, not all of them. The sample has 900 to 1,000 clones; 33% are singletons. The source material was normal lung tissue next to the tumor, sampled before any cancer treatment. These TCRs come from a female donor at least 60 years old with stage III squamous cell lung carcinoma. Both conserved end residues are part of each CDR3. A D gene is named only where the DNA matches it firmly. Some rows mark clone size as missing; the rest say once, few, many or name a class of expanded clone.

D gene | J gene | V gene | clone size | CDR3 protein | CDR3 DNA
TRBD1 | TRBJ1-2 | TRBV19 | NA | CASSMGQVGYGYTF | TGTGCCAGTAGTATGGGACAGGTGGGGTATGGCTACACCTTC
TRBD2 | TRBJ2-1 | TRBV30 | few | CAWSPDGGGSYNEQFF | TGTGCCTGGAGCCCAGACGGGGGGGGATCCTACAATGAGCAGTTCTTC
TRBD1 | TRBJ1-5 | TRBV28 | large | CASSLGTGVQPQHF | TGTGCCAGCAGTCTCGGGACAGGGGTTCAGCCCCAGCATTTT
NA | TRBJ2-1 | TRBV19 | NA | CASSPRSSSYNEQFF | TGTGCCAGTAGCCCCCGGTCATCCTCCTACAATGAGCAGTTCTTC
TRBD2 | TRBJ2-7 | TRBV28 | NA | CASSPGGAGLSYEQYF | TGTGCCAGCAGTCCCGGGGGGGCAGGGCTGTCCTACGAGCAGTACTTC
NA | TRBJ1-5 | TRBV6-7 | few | CASSEGYGSGQNQPQHF | TGTGCCAGCAGTGAAGGGTACGGGTCGGGGCAGAATCAGCCCCAGCATTTT
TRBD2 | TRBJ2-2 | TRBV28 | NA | CASSRGLAELGELFF | TGTGCCAGCAGTAGGGGACTAGCGGAGCTCGGGGAGCTGTTTTTT
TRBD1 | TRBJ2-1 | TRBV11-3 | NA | CASSFWDRRENEQFF | TGTGCCAGCAGCTTTTGGGACAGGAGAGAGAATGAGCAGTTCTTC
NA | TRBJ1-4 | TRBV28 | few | CASSLIWGRRNEKLFF | TGTGCCAGCAGTTTGATTTGGGGCAGGCGGAATGAAAAACTGTTTTTT
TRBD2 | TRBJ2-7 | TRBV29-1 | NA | CSVEGEAGAYEQYF | TGCAGCGTTGAAGGGGAAGCGGGAGCCTACGAGCAGTACTTC
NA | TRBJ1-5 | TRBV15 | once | CVTSGGQPGNQPQHF | TGTGTCACCAGCGGCGGACAGCCTGGCAATCAGCCCCAGCATTTT
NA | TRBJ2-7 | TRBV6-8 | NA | CASTPTGVREQYF | TGTGCCAGCACCCCGACGGGAGTACGCGAGCAGTACTTC
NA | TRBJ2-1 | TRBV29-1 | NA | CSVDFFPNEQFF | TGCAGCGTTGACTTCTTTCCAAATGAGCAGTTCTTC
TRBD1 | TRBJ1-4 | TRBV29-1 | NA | CSVEERTGWGGEKLFF | TGCAGCGTTGAAGAAAGGACAGGGTGGGGAGGAGAAAAACTGTTTTTT
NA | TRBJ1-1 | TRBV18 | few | CASSPPSRGSNTEAFF | TGTGCCAGCTCACCACCAAGTAGGGGGTCGAACACTGAAGCTTTCTTT
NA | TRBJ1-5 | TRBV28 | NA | CASSLPNRAYSNQPQHF | TGTGCCAGCAGTTTACCCAACAGGGCTTATAGCAATCAGCCCCAGCATTTT
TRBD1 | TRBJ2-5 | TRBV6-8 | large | CASSLDRGTTQYF | TGTGCCAGCAGTCTCGACAGGGGCACGACCCAGTACTTC
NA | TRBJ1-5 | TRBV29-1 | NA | CSVPGQGNQPQHF | TGCAGCGTCCCGGGCCAGGGCAATCAGCCCCAGCATTTT
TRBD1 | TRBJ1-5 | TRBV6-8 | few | CASSYSVDRANQPQHF | TGTGCCAGCAGTTACTCGGTGGACAGGGCAAATCAGCCCCAGCATTTT
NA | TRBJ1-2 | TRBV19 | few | CASLPGGEAYGYTF | TGTGCCAGCCTTCCCGGGGGAGAGGCCTATGGCTACACCTTC
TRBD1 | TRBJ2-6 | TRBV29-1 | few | CSVESGGQSGANVLTF | TGCAGCGTTGAATCAGGGGGCCAATCAGGGGCCAACGTCCTGACTTTC
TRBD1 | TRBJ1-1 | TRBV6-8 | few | CAIREGAVDTEAFF | TGTGCCATCAGGGAGGGGGCAGTGGACACTGAAGCTTTCTTT
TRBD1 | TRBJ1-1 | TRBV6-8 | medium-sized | CASRDGTVGTEAFF | TGTGCCAGCAGGGATGGGACAGTGGGGACTGAAGCTTTCTTT
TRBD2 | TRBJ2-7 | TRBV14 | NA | CASSQWPTSENYEQYF | TGTGCCAGCAGCCAATGGCCGACTAGCGAGAATTACGAGCAGTACTTC
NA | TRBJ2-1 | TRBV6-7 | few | CASRRTDFGVHDEQFF | TGTGCCAGCAGGCGGACGGATTTCGGAGTACACGATGAGCAGTTCTTC
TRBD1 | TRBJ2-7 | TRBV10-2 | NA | CASSEQGLGSYEQYF | TGCGCCAGCAGCGAACAGGGGCTCGGCTCCTACGAGCAGTACTTC
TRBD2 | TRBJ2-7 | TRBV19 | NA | CATRTSGRSIEQYF | TGTGCCACTAGAACAAGCGGGAGAAGTATCGAGCAGTACTTC
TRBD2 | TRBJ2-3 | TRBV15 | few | CATSRYPPGGSDTQYF | TGTGCCACCAGCAGATACCCCCCGGGAGGCTCAGATACGCAGTATTTT
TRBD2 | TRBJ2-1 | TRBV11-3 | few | CASSLETGGYNEQFF | TGTGCCAGCAGCTTAGAAACGGGAGGCTACAATGAGCAGTTCTTC
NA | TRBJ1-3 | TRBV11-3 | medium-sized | CASSLWSAGNTIYF | TGTGCCAGCAGCTTGTGGTCCGCTGGAAACACCATATATTTT
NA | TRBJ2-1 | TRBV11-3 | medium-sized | CASSFGGAHNEQFF | TGTGCCAGCAGCTTCGGCGGCGCGCACAATGAGCAGTTCTTC
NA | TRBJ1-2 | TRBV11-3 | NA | CASSPQPGTYGYTF | TGTGCCAGCAGCCCCCAGCCCGGAACCTATGGCTACACCTTC
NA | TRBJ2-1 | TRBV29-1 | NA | CSVERDRDNEQFF | TGCAGCGTCGAGCGGGACAGAGACAATGAGCAGTTCTTC
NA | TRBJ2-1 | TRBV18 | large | CASSPVLGEQFF | TGTGCCAGCTCACCAGTTTTGGGTGAGCAGTTCTTC
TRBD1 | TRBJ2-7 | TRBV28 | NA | CASSSPGQGRAPYEQYF | TGTGCCAGCAGCTCACCGGGACAGGGTAGGGCCCCCTACGAGCAGTACTTC
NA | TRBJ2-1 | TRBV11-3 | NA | CASSLGGDFDEQFF | TGTGCCAGCAGCTTAGGGGGAGACTTTGATGAGCAGTTCTTC
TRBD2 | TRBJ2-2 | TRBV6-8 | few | CASRAGGGTGELFF | TGTGCCAGCAGGGCGGGAGGGGGAACCGGGGAGCTGTTTTTT
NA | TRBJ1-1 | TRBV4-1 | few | CASSQELAREAFF | TGCGCCAGCAGCCAAGAGCTCGCGCGGGAAGCTTTCTTT
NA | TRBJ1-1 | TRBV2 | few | CASADIKGAEAFF | TGTGCCAGCGCCGACATAAAGGGGGCTGAAGCTTTCTTT
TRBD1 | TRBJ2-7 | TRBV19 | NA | CASSVRQGSKYEQYF | TGTGCCAGTAGTGTCAGACAGGGAAGTAAGTACGAGCAGTACTTC
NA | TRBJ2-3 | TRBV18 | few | CATSTFSRDSTDTQYF | TGTGCCACCTCGACGTTCTCTAGGGACAGCACAGATACGCAGTATTTT
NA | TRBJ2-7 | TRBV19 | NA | CASSIGGSSYEQYF | TGTGCCAGTAGTATAGGGGGAAGCTCCTACGAGCAGTACTTC
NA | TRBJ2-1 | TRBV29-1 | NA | CSVDLSPNEQFF | TGCAGCGTTGATTTGAGTCCCAATGAGCAGTTCTTC
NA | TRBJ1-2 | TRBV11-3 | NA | CASSLTFIRGGDYGYTF | TGTGCCAGCAGCCTCACGTTCATCAGGGGTGGGGACTATGGCTACACCTTC
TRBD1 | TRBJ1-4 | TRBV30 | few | CAWSVKGQGDEKLFF | TGTGCCTGGAGTGTGAAAGGGCAGGGGGACGAAAAACTGTTTTTT
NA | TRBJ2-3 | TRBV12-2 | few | CATERLAARLPTQYF | TGTGCCACCGAACGACTAGCGGCCCGACTTCCTACGCAGTATTTT
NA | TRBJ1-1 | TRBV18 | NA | CASSPPTGSAEAFF | TGTGCCAGCTCACCACCGACGGGTTCCGCTGAAGCTTTCTTT
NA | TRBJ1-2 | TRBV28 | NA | CASSRGQGRDGYTF | TGTGCCAGCTCGCGAGGGCAGGGGCGGGATGGCTACACCTTC
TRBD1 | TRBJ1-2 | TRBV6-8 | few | CAIKTGVPGYTF | TGTGCCATAAAAACAGGGGTCCCTGGCTACACCTTC
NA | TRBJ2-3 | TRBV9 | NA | CASSSHGEDTQYF | TGTGCCAGCAGCTCCCACGGGGAAGATACGCAGTATTTT
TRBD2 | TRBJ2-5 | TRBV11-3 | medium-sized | CASSLVGSGRTQYF | TGTGCCAGCAGCTTGGTCGGTAGCGGGAGAACGCAGTACTTC
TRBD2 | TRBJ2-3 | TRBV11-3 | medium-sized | CASSLTSGGPSTDTQYF | TGTGCCAGCAGCTTAACTAGCGGGGGACCTAGCACAGATACGCAGTATTTT
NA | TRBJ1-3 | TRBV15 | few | CATSRGTAAGNTIYF | TGTGCCACCAGCAGAGGGACAGCAGCTGGAAACACCATATATTTT